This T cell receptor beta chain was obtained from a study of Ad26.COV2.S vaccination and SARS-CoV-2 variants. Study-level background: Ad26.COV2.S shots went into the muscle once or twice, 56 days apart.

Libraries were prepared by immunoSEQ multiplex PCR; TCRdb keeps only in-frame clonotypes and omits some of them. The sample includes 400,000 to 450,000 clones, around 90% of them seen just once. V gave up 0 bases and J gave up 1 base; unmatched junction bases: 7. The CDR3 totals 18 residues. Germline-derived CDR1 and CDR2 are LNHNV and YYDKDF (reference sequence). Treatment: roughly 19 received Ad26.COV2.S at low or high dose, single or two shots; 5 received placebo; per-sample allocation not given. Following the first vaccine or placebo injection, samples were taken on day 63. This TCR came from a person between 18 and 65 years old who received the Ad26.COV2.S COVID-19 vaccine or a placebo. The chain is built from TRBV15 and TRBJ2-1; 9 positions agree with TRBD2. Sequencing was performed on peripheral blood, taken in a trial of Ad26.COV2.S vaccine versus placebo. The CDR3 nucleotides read TGTGCCACCAGCAGAGATACCGGCGGGAGGGGATCCTACAATGAGCAGTTCTTC. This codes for CATSRDTGGRGSYNEQFF.